The present entry profiles one TCR beta chain with its context. Methods used by the authors: Amplification of reference gene primers provided the estimated nucleated cell counts. Produced via immunoSEQ multiplex PCR; TCRdb's table is partial and in-frame only. That table furnishes V, J and clone size, whereas the DNA furnished D and trimming. The sample records about 270,000 clones, 86% being singletons. This specimen comes from a study of blood T cell repertoires in COVID-19. Looking at the study overall: Samples representing acute and convalescent COVID-19 were sourced from the United States, Italy and Spain. The cDNA or gDNA used as material had been derived from T cells, B-cell-depleted T cells, or PBMCs.

V shed 3 bases and J 2 bases; nucleotides not matched to a gene: 3. CDR3 size: 14 residues. CDR1 MGHRA and CDR2 YSYEKL come from the germline V gene. Sequencing was done on a sample of peripheral blood. This sequence joins TRBV4-1 and TRBJ2-5; TRBD1 agrees at 7 bases. The receptor comes from a man aged 40-55 years with active or convalescent COVID-19. This CDR3 is CASSHTGAQETQYF. The DNA for the CDR3 is TGCGCCAGCAGCCACACAGGGGCTCAAGAGACCCAGTACTTC.